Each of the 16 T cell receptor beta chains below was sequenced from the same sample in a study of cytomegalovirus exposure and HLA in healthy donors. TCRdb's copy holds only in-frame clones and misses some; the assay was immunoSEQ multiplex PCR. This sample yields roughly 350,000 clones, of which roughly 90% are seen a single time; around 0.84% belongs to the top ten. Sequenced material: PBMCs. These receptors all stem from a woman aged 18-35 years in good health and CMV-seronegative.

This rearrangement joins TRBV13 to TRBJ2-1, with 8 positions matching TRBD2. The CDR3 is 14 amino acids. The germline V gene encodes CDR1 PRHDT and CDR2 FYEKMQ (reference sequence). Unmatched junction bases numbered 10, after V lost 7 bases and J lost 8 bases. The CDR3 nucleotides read TGTGCCAGCAAAGGGACGGGACTAGTGGATGAGCAGTTCTTC. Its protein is CASKGTGLVDEQFF.

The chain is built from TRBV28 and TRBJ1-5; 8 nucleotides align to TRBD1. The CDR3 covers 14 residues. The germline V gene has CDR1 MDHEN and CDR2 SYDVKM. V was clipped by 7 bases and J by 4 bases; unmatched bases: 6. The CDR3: CASTSRQGNQPQHF. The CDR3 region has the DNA TGTGCCAGCACCTCTCGACAGGGGAATCAGCCCCAGCATTTT.

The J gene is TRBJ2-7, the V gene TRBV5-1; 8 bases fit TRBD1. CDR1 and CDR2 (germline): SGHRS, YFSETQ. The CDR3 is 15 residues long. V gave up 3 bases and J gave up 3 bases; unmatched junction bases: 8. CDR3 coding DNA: TGCGCCAGCAGCTACCGACAGGGGAGTGGCTACGAGCAGTACTTC. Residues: CASSYRQGSGYEQYF. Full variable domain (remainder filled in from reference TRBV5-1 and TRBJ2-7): KAGVTQTPRYLIKTRGQQVTLSCSPISGHRSVSWYQQTPGQGLQFLFEYFSETQRNKGNFPGRFSGRQFSNSRSEMNVSTLELGDSALYLCASSYRQGSGYEQYFGPGTRLTVT.

The CDR3 sequence is CASSTPPSGRDQDTQYF. The CDR3 DNA is TGTGCCAGCAGTACTCCCCCCAGCGGGAGAGATCAAGATACGCAGTATTTT. The chain combines TRBV28 with TRBJ2-3; 8 nucleotides align to TRBD2. CDR1 MDHEN and CDR2 SYDVKM come from the germline V gene. The V and J ends lost 5 bases and 5 bases, in that order; junction bases with no gene match: 15. This CDR3 is built from 17 residues.

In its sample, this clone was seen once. The CDR3 DNA reads as TGTGCCAGCAGCCCCCAGATGAACACTGAAGCTTTCTTT. Translated: CASSPQMNTEAFF. This chain joins TRBV7-9 and TRBJ1-1; D is uncertain. CDR1 is SEHNR and CDR2 is FQNEAQ in the germline V gene (reference sequence). V gave up 5 bases and J gave up 0 bases, with 7 bases separating them. This CDR3 is built from 13 residues.

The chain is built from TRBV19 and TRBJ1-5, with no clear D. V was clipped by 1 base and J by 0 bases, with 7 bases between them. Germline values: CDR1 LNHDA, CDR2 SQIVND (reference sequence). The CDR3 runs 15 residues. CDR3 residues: CASSIVGSSNQPQHF. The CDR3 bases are TGTGCCAGTAGTATAGTAGGGAGTAGCAATCAGCCCCAGCATTTT. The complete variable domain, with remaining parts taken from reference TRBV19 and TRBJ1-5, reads DGGITQSPKYLFRKEGQNVTLSCEQNLNHDAMYWYRQDPGQGLRLIYYSQIVNDFQKGDIAEGYSVSREKKESFPLTVTSAQKNPTAFYLCASSIVGSSNQPQHFGDGTRLSIL.

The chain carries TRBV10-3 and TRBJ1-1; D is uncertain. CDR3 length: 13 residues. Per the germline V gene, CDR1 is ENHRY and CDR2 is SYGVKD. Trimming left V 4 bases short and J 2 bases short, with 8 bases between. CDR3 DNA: TGTGCCATCAGTGTTGCGGGTAACACTGAAGCTTTCTTT. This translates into CAISVAGNTEAFF.

The CDR3 DNA reads as TGCGCCGAAAGGAGGGCCCGCCAGCCCCAGCATTTT. Translated, it gives CAERRARQPQHF. V gene TRBV5-1 combines with J gene TRBJ1-5; no definite D call. In germline, CDR1 is SGHRS, CDR2 YFSETQ. The V gene lost 10 bases and the J gene lost 7 bases, with 15 bases spanning the gap. The CDR3 sequence is 12 residues long.

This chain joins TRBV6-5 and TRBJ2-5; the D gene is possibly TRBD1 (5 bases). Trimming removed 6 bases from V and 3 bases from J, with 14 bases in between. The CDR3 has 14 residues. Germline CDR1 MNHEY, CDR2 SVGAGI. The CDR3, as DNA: TGTGCCAGCAGGACCCCAGGGATAGAAGAGACCCAGTACTTC. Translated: CASRTPGIEETQYF.

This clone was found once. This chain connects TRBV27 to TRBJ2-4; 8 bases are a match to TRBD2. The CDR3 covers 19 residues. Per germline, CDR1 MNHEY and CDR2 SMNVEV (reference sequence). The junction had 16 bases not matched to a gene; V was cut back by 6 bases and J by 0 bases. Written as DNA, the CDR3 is TGTGCCAGCAGACCATCCGGGAGGGCCGGGGTGAGAGCCAAAAACATTCAGTACTTC. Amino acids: CASRPSGRAGVRAKNIQYF.

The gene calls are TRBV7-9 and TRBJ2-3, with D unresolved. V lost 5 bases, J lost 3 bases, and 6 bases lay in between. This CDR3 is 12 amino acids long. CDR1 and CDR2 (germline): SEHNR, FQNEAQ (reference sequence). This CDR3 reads CASSRTTDTQYF. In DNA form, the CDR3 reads TGTGCCAGCAGCCGAACTACAGATACGCAGTATTTT.

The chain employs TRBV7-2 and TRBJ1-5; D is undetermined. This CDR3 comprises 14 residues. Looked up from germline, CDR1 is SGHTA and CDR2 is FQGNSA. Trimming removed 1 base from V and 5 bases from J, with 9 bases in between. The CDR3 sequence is CASSLDGSDQPQHF. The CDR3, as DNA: TGTGCCAGCAGCTTAGATGGGAGTGATCAGCCCCAGCATTTT.

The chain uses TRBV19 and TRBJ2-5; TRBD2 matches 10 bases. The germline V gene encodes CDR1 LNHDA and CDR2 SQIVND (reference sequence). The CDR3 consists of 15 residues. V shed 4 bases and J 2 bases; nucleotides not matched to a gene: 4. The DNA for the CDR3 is TGTGCCAGTAGTAGGACTAGCGGATATCAAGAGACCCAGTACTTC. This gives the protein CASSRTSGYQETQYF. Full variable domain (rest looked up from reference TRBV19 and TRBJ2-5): DGGITQSPKYLFRKEGQNVTLSCEQNLNHDAMYWYRQDPGQGLRLIYYSQIVNDFQKGDIAEGYSVSREKKESFPLTVTSAQKNPTAFYLCASSRTSGYQETQYFGPGTRLLVL.

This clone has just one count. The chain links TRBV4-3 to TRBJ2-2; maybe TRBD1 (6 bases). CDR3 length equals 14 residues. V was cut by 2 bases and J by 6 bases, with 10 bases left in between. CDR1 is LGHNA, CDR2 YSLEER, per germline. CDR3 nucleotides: TGCGCCAGCAGCCAAATTGAGGGGGCCGGGGAGCTGTTTTTT. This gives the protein CASSQIEGAGELFF.

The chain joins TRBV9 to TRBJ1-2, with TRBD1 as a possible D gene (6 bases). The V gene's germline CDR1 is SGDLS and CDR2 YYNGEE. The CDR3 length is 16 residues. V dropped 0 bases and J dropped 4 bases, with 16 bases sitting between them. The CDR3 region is CASSVGSGATSYGYTF. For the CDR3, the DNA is TGTGCCAGCAGCGTAGGGTCAGGGGCCACCTCCTATGGCTACACCTTC.

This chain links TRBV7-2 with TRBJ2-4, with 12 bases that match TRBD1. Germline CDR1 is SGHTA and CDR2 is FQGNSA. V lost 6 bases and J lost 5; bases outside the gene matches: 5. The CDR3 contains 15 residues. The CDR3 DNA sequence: TGTGCCAGCAGACGGGACAGGGGGCGCGAAAACATTCAGTACTTC. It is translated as CASRRDRGRENIQYF. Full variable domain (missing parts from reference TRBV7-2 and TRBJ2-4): GAGVSQSPSNKVTEKGKDVELRCDPISGHTALYWYRQSLGQGLEFLIYFQGNSAPDKSGLPSDRFSAERTGGSVSTLTIQRTQQEDSAVYLCASRRDRGRENIQYFGAGTRLSVL.